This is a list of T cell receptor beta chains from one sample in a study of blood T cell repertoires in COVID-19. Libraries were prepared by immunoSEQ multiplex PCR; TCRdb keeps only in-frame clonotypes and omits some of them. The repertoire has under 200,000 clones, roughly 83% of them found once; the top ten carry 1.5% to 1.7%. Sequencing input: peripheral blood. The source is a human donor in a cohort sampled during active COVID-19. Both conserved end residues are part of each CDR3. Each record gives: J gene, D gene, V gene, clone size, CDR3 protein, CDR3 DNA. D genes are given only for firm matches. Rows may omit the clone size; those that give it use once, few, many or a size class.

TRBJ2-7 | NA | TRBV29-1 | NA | CSVDSSYEQYF | TGCAGCGTTGATAGCAGCTACGAGCAGTACTTC
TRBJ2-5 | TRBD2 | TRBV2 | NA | CATRWEGHQETQYF | TGTGCCACCCGCTGGGAGGGTCACCAAGAGACCCAGTACTTC
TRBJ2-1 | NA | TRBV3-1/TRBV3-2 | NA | CASSAGHPEQFF | TGTGCCAGCAGCGCAGGACATCCTGAGCAGTTCTTC
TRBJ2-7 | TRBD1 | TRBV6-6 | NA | CASRPTGPLNYEQYF | TGTGCCAGCAGACCGACAGGGCCGCTTAACTACGAGCAGTACTTC
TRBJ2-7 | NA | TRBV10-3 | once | CAISEDRDYEQYF | TGTGCCATCAGTGAGGACAGAGATTACGAGCAGTACTTC
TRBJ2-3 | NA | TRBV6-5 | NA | CASSGTRSDTQYF | TGTGCCAGCAGCGGCACTAGATCAGATACGCAGTATTTT
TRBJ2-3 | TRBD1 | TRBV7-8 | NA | CASSQQTGGADTQYF | TGTGCCAGCAGCCAACAGACAGGGGGCGCAGATACGCAGTATTTT
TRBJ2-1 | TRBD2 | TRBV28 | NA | CASSYPASGISYNEQFF | TGTGCCAGCAGTTACCCCGCTAGCGGGATCTCCTACAATGAGCAGTTCTTC
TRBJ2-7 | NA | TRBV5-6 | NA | CASSLGGEQYF | TGTGCCAGCAGCTTGGGCGGCGAGCAGTACTTC
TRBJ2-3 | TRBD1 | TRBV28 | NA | CASSLNLRTGTSDTQYF | TGTGCCAGCAGTTTGAATCTCCGGACAGGGACGTCAGATACGCAGTATTTT
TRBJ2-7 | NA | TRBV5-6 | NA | CASSFDRGFYEQYF | TGTGCCAGCAGCTTCGACAGAGGTTTCTACGAGCAGTACTTC
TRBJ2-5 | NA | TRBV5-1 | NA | CASSFGRGQETQYF | TGCGCCAGCAGCTTCGGAAGGGGGCAAGAGACCCAGTACTTC
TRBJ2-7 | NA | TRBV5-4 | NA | CASNTDTSRGRQYF | TGTGCCAGCAACACTGACACCTCCCGGGGTCGGCAGTACTTC
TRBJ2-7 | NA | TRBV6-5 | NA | CASSTYEQYF | TGTGCCAGCTCCACATACGAGCAGTACTTC
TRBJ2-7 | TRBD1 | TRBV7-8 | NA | CASSFGQDYEQYF | TGTGCCAGCAGCTTTGGACAGGACTACGAGCAGTACTTC
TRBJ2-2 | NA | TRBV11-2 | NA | CASSSQGITGELFF | TGTGCCAGCAGCTCTCAGGGTATAACCGGGGAGCTGTTTTTT
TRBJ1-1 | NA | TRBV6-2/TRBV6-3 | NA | CASSDSRPLNTEAFF | TGTGCCAGCAGCGACAGCCGACCATTGAACACTGAAGCTTTCTTT
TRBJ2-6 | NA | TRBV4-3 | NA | CASSQVPGAGANVLTF | TGCGCCAGCAGCCAAGTCCCAGGGGCTGGGGCCAACGTCCTGACTTTC
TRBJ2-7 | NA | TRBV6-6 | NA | CASSPSHEQYF | TGTGCCAGCAGCCCGTCCCACGAGCAGTACTTC
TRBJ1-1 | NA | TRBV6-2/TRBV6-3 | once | CASSDPGGTEAFF | TGTGCCAGCAGCGATCCGGGGGGCACTGAAGCTTTCTTT
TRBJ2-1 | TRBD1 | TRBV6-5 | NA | CASSYSTGGVGEQFF | TGTGCCAGCAGTTACTCGACAGGGGGCGTGGGTGAGCAGTTCTTC
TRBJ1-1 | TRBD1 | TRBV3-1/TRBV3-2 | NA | CASSYGQGANTEAFF | TGTGCCAGCAGTTACGGACAGGGGGCGAACACTGAAGCTTTCTTT
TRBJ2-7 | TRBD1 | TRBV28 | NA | CASSIPPGQGYEQYF | TGTGCCAGCAGTATACCCCCGGGACAGGGCTACGAGCAGTACTTC
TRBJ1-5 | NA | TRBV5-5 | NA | CASRISGNQPQHF | TGTGCCAGCAGAATTAGTGGCAATCAGCCCCAGCATTTT
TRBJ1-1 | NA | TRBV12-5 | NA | CASSLWQGKGGTEAFF | TGTGCTAGTTCCCTTTGGCAGGGAAAAGGGGGTACTGAAGCTTTCTTT
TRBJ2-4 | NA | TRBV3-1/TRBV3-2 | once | CASSPGQGPNIQYF | TGTGCCAGCAGCCCGGGTCAGGGGCCGAACATTCAGTACTTC
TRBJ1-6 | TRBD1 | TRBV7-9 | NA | CASSLDATGYSPLHF | TGTGCCAGCAGCTTAGATGCGACAGGGTATTCACCCCTCCACTTT
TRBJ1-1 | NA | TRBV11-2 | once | CASSPIRVSNTEAFF | TGTGCCAGCAGCCCAATCAGGGTTTCGAACACTGAAGCTTTCTTT
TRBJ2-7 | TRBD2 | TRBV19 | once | CASSPKAGSYEQYF | TGTGCCAGTAGTCCAAAAGCGGGGTCCTACGAGCAGTACTTC
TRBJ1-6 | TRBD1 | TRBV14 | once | CASRGQGVSPLHF | TGTGCCAGCAGGGGACAGGGGGTTTCACCCCTCCACTTT
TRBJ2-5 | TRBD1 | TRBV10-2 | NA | CASSEVGDRGRVETQYF | TGCGCCAGCAGTGAAGTTGGGGACAGGGGGCGAGTAGAGACCCAGTACTTC
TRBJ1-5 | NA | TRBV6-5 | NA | CASSYGGASNQPQHF | TGTGCCAGCAGTTACGGGGGCGCGAGCAATCAGCCCCAGCATTTT
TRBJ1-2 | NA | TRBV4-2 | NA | CASSQDLGSDLSGYGYTF | TGTGCCAGCAGCCAAGATCTTGGGAGCGATCTATCGGGCTATGGCTACACCTTC
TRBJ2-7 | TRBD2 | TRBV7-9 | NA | CASSRTSGGYEQYF | TGTGCCAGCAGCCGAACTAGCGGGGGGTACGAGCAGTACTTC
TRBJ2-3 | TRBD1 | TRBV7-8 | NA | CASRGPSGTDTQYF | TGTGCCAGTAGGGGGCCAAGTGGCACAGATACGCAGTATTTT
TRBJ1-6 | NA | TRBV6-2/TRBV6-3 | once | CASSYGLQGNRSPLHF | TGTGCCAGCAGTTACGGACTTCAGGGGAATAGGTCACCCCTCCACTTT
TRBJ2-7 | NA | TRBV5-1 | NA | CASSLGVTGSSYEQYF | TGCGCCAGCAGCTTGGGGGTTACAGGTAGCTCCTACGAGCAGTACTTC
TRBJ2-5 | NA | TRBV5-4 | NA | CASSPRSLEETQYF | TGTGCCAGCAGCCCTAGATCCCTCGAGGAGACCCAGTACTTC
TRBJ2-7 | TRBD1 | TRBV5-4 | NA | CASSPGQGPYEQYF | TGTGCCAGCAGCCCGGGACAGGGGCCCTACGAGCAGTACTTC
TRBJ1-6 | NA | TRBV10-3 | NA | CAISEGSPLHF | TGTGCCATCAGTGAGGGCTCACCCCTCCACTTT
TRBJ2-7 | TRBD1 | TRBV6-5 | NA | CASRTGTGSYEQYF | TGTGCCAGCAGAACCGGGACAGGGAGTTACGAGCAGTACTTC
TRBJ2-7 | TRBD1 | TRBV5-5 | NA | CASSLGTGVYEQYF | TGTGCCAGCAGCTTGGGGACAGGCGTCTACGAGCAGTACTTC
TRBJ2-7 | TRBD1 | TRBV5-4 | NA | CASSPGQLYEQYF | TGTGCCAGCAGCCCGGGACAGCTCTACGAGCAGTACTTC
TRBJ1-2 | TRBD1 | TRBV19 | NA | CASSINDRVFGYTF | TGTGCCAGTAGTATTAACGACAGGGTCTTTGGCTACACCTTC
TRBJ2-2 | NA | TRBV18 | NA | CASSLSGTNTGELFF | TGTGCCAGCTCGCTCTCAGGGACGAACACCGGGGAGCTGTTTTTT
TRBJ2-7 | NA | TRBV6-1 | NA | CASSETLAYEQYF | TGTGCCAGCAGTGAGACACTAGCCTACGAGCAGTACTTC
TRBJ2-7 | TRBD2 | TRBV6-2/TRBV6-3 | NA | CASSSHYSGEGYEQYF | TGTGCCAGCAGTTCACATTATAGCGGGGAGGGCTACGAGCAGTACTTC
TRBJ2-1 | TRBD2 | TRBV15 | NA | CATSWLADYNEQFF | TGTGCCACGTCGTGGCTAGCGGACTACAATGAGCAGTTCTTC
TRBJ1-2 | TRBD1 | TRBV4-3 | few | CASSRQLQGAAGYGYTF | TGCGCCAGCAGCAGACAACTCCAGGGGGCTGCGGGCTATGGCTACACCTTC
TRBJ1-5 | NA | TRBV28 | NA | CASSLFPGSSNQPQHF | TGTGCCAGCAGTTTATTTCCGGGTAGCAGCAATCAGCCCCAGCATTTT
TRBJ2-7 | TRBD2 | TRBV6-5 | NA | CASSYKREKSYEQYF | TGTGCCAGCAGTTATAAGCGGGAGAAGTCCTACGAGCAGTACTTC
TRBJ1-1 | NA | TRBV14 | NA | CASSWVEGTEAFF | TGTGCCAGCAGCTGGGTAGAGGGCACTGAAGCTTTCTTT
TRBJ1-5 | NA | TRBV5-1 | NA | CASSLGAGGQPQHF | TGCGCCAGCAGCCTTGGGGCGGGAGGTCAGCCCCAGCATTTT
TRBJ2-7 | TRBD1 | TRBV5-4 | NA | CASSHPGQGTYEQYF | TGTGCCAGCAGCCACCCGGGACAGGGGACCTACGAGCAGTACTTC
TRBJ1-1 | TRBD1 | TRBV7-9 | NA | CASSLGFGQGDTEAFF | TGTGCCAGCAGCTTAGGTTTCGGACAGGGGGACACTGAAGCTTTCTTT
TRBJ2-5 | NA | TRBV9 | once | CASGLGREETQYF | TGTGCCAGCGGGCTGGGCAGGGAAGAGACCCAGTACTTC
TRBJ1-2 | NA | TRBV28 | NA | CASNGSYGYTF | TGTGCCAGCAATGGCAGCTATGGCTACACCTTC